This T cell receptor (beta chain) was documented in a study of blood T cells in healthy people across ages. A second about 6 to 12 cycle PCR used barcoded and J-beta primers. Each CDR3 protein gets one entry after TCRdb re-called the 5' RACE reads with MiXCR. This table holds 710,000 or so distinct CDR3 sequences, approximately 30% found once. V was cut by 3 bases and J by 5 bases, with 13 bases left in between. The CDR3 runs 14 residues. CDR1 SGHTA and CDR2 FQGNSA come from the germline V gene. Sequenced material: blood. This chain uses TRBV7-2 with TRBJ2-5; D unclear. This receptor was taken from a woman of 80 years or more in good health. CDR3: CASSLFWQAETQYF. In nucleotides, the CDR3 is TGTGCCAGCAGCTTGTTCTGGCAAGCGGAGACCCAGTACTTC.